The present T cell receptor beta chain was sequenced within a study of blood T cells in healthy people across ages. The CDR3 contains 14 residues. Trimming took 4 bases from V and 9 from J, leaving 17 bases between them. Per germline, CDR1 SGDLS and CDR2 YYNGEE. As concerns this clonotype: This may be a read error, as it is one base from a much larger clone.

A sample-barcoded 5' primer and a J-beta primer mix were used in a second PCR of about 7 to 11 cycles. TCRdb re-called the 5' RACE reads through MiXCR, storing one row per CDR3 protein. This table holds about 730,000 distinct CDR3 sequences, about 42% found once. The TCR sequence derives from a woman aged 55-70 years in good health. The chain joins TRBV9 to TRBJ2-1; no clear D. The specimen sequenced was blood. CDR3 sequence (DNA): TGTGCCAGCAGCTACAGTGTCCGGCGGAGTGAGCAGTTCTTC. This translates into CASSYSVRRSEQFF.